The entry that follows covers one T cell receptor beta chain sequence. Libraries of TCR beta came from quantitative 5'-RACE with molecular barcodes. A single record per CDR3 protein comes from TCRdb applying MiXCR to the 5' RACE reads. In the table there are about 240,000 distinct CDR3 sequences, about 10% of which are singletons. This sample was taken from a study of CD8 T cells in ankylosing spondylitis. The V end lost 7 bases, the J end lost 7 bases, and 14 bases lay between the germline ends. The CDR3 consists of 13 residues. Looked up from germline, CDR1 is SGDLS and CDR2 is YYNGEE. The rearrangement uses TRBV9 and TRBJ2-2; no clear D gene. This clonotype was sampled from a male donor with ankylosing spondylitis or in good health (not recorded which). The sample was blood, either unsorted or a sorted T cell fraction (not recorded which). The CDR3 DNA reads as TGTGCCAGCGGGTTAGCAGCCGTCGGGGAGCTGTTTTTT. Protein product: CASGLAAVGELFF.